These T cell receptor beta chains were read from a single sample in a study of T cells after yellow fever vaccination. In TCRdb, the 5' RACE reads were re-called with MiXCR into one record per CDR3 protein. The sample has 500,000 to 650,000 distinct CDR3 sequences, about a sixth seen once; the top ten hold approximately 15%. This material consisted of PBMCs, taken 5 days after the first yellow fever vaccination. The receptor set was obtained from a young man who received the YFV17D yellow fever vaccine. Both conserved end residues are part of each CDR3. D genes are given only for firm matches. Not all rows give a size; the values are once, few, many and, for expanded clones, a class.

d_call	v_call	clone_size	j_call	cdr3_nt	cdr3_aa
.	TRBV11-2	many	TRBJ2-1	TGTGCCAGCAGCTTTGTGTGGGGCGCAGGGGCGAATGAGCAGTTCTTC	CASSFVWGAGANEQFF
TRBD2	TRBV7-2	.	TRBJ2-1	TGTGCCAGCAGCTTATCCGGGGGGGCCGGTTACAATGAGCAGTTCTTC	CASSLSGGAGYNEQFF
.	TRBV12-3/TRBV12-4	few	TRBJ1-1	TGTGCCAGCAGCTCAGGTCTCATGAACACTGAAGCTTTCTTT	CASSSGLMNTEAFF
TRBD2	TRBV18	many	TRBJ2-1	TGTGCCAGCTCACCCGTTAGGCGGGGGGGCGCCTCCAATGAGCAGTTCTTC	CASSPVRRGGASNEQFF
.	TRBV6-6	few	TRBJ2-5	TGTGCCAGCCTGGGGGGCTGGGAGACCCAGTACTTC	CASLGGWETQYF
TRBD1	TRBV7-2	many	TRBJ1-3	TGTGCCAGCAGCATCACAGGGGATGGAAACACCATATATTTT	CASSITGDGNTIYF
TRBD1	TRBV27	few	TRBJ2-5	TGTGCCAGCAGTTCCACCCCGGACAGGGGAGCGCAAGAGACCCAGTACTTC	CASSSTPDRGAQETQYF
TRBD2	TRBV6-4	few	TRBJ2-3	TGTGCCAGCAGTGACGGCGGGGGGAGCACAGATACGCAGTATTTT	CASSDGGGSTDTQYF
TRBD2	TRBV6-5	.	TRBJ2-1	TGTGCCAGCAGTTACGCTAGCGGGGGGGCACATGAGCAGTTCTTC	CASSYASGGAHEQFF
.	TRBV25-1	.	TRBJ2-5	TGTGCCAGCAGTGAACCGGGGGCCGGACGGGAGACCCAGTACTTC	CASSEPGAGRETQYF
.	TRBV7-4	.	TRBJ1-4	TGTGCCAGCAGCTTAGCCGTGGTAGTGGGAAGCTACTCTCAAGATTCAACTAATGAAAAACTGTTTTTT	CASSLAVVVGSYSQDSTNEKLFF
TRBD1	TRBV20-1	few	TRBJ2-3	TGCAGTGCTAGCCCACGACCGGGACAGGGAAGCACAGATACGCAGTATTTT	CSASPRPGQGSTDTQYF
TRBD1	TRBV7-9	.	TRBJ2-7	TGTGCCAGCAGCTCGAGCCCGGGACAGAGGCTGTCCTACGAGCAGTACTTC	CASSSSPGQRLSYEQYF
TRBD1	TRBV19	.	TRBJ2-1	TGTGCCAGTAGTATATTCGGGGGACAGGGTGAGTTCTTC	CASSIFGGQGEFF
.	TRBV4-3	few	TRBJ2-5	TGCGCCAGCAGCCAAGTTTACCCGGGGGAGACCCAGTACTTC	CASSQVYPGETQYF
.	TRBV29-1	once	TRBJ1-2	TGCAGCGTTGAAGACACATATCGAGGCTACACCTTC	CSVEDTYRGYTF
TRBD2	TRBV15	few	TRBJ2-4	TGTGCCACCAGCAGAGATCCGCGCGGGGGGGCCGGTGACATTCAGTACTTC	CATSRDPRGGAGDIQYF
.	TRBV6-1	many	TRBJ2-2	TGTGCCAGCAGTGTGAGGGGGAACACCGGGGAGCTGTTTTTT	CASSVRGNTGELFF
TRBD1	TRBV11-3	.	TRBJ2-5	TGTGCCAGCAGCTCGCAGGGGGACGGGCGGCGGGCGACCCAGTACTTC	CASSSQGDGRRATQYF
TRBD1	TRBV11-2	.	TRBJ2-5	TGTGCCAGCAGCGGACAGGGGCTACAAGAGACCCAGTACTTC	CASSGQGLQETQYF
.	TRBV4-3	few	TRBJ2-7	TGCGCCAGCAGTCTTGGACTCTACTCCTACGAGCAGTACTTC	CASSLGLYSYEQYF